Listed here are 2 T cell receptor beta chains from one sample, sequenced in a study of siplizumab effects on memory and regulatory T cells. TCRdb's table, derived via immunoSEQ multiplex PCR, lists solely in-frame clones and lacks some. Of fewer than 100,000 clones listed, approximately 95% were seen once; the top ten hold roughly 0.3%. Sample: non-Treg CD4+ T cells sorted from blood. Source of these receptors: a human donor in good health.

The rearrangement links TRBV6-1 to TRBJ2-2, with D hard to call. Germline V gene data show CDR1 as MNHNS and CDR2 as SASEGT. This CDR3 has 15 residues. The ends were cut back, 0 bases at V and 5 bases at J, with 10 bases in the middle. The CDR3 nucleotides read TGTGCCAGCAGTGAAGCGCTGGCAGGTACCGGGGAGCTGTTTTTT. Its translation: CASSEALAGTGELFF.

The CDR3 reads CASSFPTGASEKLFF. The CDR3 DNA reads as TGTGCCAGCAGCTTCCCGACAGGGGCAAGTGAAAAACTGTTTTTT. The chain joins TRBV11-2 to TRBJ1-4, with 8 bases identical to TRBD1. The trim removed 3 bases at V and 7 bases at J, leaving 7 bases unmatched. CDR3 length: 15 amino acids. The germline V gene encodes CDR1 SGHAT and CDR2 FQNNGV.